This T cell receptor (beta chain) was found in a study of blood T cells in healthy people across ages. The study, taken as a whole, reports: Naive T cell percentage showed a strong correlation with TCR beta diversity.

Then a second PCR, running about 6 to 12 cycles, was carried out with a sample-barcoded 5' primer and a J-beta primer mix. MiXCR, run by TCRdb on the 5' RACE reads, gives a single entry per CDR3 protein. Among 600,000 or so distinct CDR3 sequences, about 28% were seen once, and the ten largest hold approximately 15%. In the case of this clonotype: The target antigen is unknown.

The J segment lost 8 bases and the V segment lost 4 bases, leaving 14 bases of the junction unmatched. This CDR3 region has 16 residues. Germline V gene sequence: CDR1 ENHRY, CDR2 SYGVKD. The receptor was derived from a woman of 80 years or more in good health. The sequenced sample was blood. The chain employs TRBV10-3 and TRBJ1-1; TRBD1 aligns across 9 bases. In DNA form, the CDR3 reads TGTGCCATCAGTGGAGCGGAGGACAGGGGTAGTTCCGAAGCTTTCTTT. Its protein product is CAISGAEDRGSSEAFF.